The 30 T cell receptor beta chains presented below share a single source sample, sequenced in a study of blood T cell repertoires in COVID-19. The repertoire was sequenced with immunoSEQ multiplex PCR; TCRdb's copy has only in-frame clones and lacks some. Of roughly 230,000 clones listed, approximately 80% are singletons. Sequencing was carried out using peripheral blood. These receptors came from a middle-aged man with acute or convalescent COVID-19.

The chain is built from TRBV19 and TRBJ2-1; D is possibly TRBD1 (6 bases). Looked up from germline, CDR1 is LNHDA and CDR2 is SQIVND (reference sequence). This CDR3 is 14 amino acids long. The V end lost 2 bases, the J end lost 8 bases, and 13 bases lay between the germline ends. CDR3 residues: CASSIMQGSHEQFF. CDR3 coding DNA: TGTGCCAGTAGTATAATGCAGGGGTCCCATGAGCAGTTCTTC. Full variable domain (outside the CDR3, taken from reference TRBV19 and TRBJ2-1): DGGITQSPKYLFRKEGQNVTLSCEQNLNHDAMYWYRQDPGQGLRLIYYSQIVNDFQKGDIAEGYSVSREKKESFPLTVTSAQKNPTAFYLCASSIMQGSHEQFFGPGTRLTVL.

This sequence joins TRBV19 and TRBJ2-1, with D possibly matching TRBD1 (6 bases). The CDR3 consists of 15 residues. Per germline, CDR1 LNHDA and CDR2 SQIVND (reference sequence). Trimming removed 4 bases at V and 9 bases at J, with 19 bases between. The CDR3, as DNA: TGTGCCAGTAGTACCTTTATACAGGGAAAAGGTGAGCAGTTCTTC. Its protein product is CASSTFIQGKGEQFF.

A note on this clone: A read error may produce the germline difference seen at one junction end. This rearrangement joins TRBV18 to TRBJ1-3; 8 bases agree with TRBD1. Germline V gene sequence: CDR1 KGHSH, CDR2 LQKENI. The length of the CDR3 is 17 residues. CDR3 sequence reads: CASSPGTGGTSGNAIYF. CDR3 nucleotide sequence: TGTGCCAGCTCACCCGGTACAGGGGGAACCTCTGGAAACGCCATATATTTT.

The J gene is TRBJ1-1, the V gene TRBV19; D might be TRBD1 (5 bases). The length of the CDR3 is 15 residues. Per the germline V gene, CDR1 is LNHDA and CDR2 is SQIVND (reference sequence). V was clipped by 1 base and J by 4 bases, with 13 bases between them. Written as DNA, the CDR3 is TGTGCCAGTAGTATAGTTGGCAGGGAAGGCACTGAAGCTTTCTTT. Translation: CASSIVGREGTEAFF. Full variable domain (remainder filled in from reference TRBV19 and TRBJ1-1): DGGITQSPKYLFRKEGQNVTLSCEQNLNHDAMYWYRQDPGQGLRLIYYSQIVNDFQKGDIAEGYSVSREKKESFPLTVTSAQKNPTAFYLCASSIVGREGTEAFFGQGTRLTVV.

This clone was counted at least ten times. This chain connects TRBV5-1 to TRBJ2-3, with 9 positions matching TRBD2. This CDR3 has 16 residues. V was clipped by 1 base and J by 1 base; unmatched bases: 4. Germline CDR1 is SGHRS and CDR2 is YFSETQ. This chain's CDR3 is CASSLIGGRGTDTQYF. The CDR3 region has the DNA TGCGCCAGCAGCTTGATAGGCGGGAGGGGCACAGATACGCAGTATTTT.

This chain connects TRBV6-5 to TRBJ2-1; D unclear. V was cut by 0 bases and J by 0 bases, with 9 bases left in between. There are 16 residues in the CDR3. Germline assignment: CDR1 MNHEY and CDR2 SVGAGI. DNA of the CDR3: TGTGCCAGCAGTTACTCTGAGGTTACCTCCTACAATGAGCAGTTCTTC. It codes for CASSYSEVTSYNEQFF.

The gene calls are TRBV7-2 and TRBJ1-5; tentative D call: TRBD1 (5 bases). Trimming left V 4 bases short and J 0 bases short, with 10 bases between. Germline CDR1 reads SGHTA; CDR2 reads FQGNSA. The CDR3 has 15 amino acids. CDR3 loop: CASSSRGISNQPQHF. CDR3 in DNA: TGTGCCAGCAGCTCCCGGGGGATTAGCAATCAGCCCCAGCATTTT.

CDR3 amino acids: CASSYRPSGRASDLSEQFF. CDR3 sequence (DNA): TGTGCCAGCAGCTATCGGCCTAGCGGGAGGGCCTCGGATTTGAGCGAGCAGTTCTTC. The rearrangement joins TRBV12-1 to TRBJ2-1; TRBD2, the D gene given by the table, was not confirmed from the DNA. TRBV12-1 has pseudogene status. The CDR3 has 19 amino acids.

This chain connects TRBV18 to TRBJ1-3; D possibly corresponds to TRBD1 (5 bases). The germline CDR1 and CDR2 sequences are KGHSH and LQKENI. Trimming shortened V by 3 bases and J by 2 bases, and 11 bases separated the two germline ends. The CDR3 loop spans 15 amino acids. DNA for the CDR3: TGTGCCAGCTCACCCCAGGGTCTAGCTGGAAACACCATATATTTT. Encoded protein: CASSPQGLAGNTIYF.

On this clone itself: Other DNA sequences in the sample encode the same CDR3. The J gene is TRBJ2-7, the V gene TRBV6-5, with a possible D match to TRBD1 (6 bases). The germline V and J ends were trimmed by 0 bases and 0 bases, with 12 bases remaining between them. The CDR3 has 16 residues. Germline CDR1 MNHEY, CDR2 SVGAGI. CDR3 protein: CASSYSRTASSYEQYF. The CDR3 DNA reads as TGTGCCAGCAGTTACTCGAGGACAGCAAGCTCCTACGAGCAGTACTTC.

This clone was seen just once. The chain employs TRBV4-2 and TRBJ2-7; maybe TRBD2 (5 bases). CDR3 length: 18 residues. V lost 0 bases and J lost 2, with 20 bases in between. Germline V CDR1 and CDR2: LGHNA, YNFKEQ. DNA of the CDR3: TGTGCCAGCAGCCAAGAGAAGCGATATGAGGGAGCTACCTACGAGCAGTACTTC. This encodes CASSQEKRYEGATYEQYF.

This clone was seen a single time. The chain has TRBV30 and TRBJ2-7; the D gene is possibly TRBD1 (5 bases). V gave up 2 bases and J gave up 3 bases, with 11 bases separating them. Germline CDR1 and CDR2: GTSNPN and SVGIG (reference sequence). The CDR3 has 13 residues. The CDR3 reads CAWSLQAFYEQYF. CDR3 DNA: TGTGCCTGGAGTCTACAGGCCTTCTACGAGCAGTACTTC.

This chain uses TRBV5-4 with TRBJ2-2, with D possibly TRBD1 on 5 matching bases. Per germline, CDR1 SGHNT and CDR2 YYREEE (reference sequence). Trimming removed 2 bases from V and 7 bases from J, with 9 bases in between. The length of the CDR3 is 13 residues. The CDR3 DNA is TGTGCCAGCAGCTTAGAAGGGGTCGGGGAGCTGTTTTTT. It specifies CASSLEGVGELFF.

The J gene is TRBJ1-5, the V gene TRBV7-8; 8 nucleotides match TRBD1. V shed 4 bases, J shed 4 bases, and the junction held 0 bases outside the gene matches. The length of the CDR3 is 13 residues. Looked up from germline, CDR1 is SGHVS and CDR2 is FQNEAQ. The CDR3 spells CASSWTGNQPQHF. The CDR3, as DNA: TGTGCCAGCAGCTGGACAGGGAATCAGCCCCAGCATTTT.

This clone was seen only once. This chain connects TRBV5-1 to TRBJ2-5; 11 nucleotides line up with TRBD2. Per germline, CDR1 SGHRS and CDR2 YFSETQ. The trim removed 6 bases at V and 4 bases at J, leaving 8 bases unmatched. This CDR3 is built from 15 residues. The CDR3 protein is CASKELAGVGETQYF. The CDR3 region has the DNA TGCGCCAGCAAGGAACTAGCGGGAGTAGGAGAGACCCAGTACTTC.

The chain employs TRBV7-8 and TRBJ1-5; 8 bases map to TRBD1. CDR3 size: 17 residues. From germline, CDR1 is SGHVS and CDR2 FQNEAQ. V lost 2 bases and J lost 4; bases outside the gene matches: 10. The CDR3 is CASSLFRGLIVNQPQHF. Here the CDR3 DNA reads TGTGCCAGCAGCTTATTCAGGGGGCTAATAGTGAATCAGCCCCAGCATTTT.

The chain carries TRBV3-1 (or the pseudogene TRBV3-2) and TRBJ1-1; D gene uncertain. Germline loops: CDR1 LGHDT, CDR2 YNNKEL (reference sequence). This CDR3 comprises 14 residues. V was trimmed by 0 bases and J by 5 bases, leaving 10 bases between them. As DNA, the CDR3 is TGTGCCAGCAGCCAAGAGGTACACAGTACTGAAGCTTTCTTT. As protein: CASSQEVHSTEAFF.

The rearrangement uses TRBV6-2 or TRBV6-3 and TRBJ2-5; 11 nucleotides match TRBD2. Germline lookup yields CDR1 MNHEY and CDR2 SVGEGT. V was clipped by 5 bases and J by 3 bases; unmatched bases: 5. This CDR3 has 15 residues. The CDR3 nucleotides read TGTGCCAGCAGTCTCTTGACTAGCGGGAAAGAGACCCAGTACTTC. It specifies CASSLLTSGKETQYF.

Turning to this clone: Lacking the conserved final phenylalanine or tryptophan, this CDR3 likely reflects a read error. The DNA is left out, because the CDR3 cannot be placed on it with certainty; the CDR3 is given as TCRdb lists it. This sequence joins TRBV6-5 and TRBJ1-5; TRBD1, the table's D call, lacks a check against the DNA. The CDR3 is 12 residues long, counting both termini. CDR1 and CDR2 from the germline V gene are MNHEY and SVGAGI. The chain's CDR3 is CASTDQGQPPQL.

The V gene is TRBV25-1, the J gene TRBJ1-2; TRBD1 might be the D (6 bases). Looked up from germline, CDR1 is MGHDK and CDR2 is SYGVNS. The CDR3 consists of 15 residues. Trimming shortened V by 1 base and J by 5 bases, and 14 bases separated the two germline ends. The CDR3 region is CASSEFKAGVYGYTF. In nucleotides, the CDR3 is TGTGCCAGCAGTGAATTTAAGGCAGGGGTGTATGGCTACACCTTC.

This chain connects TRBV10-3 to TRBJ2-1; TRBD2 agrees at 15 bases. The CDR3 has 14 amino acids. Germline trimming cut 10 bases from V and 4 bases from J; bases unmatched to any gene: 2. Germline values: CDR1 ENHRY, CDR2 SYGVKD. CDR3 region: CASGTSGRYNEQFF. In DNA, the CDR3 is TGTGCCAGCGGGACTAGCGGGAGGTACAATGAGCAGTTCTTC.

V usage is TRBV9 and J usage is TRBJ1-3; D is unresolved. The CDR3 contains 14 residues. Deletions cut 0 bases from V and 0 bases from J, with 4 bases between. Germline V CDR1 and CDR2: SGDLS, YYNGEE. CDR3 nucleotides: TGTGCCAGCAGCGTAGAACTCTCTGGAAACACCATATATTTT. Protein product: CASSVELSGNTIYF. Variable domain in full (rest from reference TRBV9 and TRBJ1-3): DSGVTQTPKHLITATGQRVTLRCSPRSGDLSVYWYQQSLDQGLQFLIQYYNGEERAKGNILERFSAQQFPDLHSELNLSSLELGDSALYFCASSVELSGNTIYFGEGSWLTVV.

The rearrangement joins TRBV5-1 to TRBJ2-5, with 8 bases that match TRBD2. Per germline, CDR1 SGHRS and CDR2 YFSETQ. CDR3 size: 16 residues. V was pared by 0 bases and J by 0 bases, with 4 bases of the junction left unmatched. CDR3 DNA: TGCGCCAGCAGCTTGGAGTCTAGCGGGTACCAAGAGACCCAGTACTTC. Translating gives CASSLESSGYQETQYF.

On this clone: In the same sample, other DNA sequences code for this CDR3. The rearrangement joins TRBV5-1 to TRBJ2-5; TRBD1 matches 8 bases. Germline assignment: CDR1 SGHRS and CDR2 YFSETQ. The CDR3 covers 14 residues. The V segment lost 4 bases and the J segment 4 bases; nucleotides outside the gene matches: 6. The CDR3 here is CASSPGTGGETQYF. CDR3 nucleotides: TGCGCCAGCAGCCCTGGGACAGGAGGAGAGACCCAGTACTTC.

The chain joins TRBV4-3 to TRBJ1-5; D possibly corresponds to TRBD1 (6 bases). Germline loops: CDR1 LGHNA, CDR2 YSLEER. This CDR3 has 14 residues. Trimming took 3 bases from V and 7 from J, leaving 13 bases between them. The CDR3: CASSQTGTGQPQHF. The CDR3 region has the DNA TGCGCCAGCAGCCAGACAGGTACGGGGCAGCCCCAGCATTTT.

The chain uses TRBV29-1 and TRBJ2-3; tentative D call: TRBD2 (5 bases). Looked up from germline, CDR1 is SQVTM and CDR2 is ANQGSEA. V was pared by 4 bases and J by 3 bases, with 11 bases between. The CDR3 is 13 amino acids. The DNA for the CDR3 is TGCAGCGTTGTCGGCGGGCTAACAGATACGCAGTATTTT. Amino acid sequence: CSVVGGLTDTQYF.

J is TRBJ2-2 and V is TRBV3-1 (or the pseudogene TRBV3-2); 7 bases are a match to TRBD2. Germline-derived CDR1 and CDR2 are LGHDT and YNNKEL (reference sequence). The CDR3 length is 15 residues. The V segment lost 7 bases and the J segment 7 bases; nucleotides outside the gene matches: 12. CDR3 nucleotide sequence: TGTGCCAGCATCGGAGGCGGGAGTGTCGGCGGGGAGCTGTTTTTT. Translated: CASIGGGSVGGELFF.

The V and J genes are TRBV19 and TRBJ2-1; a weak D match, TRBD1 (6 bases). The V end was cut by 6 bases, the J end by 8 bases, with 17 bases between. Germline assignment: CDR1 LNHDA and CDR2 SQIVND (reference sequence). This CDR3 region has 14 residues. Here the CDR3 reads CASSKNQGIDEQFF. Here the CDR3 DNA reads TGTGCCAGTAGCAAGAACCAGGGGATCGATGAGCAGTTCTTC.

The CDR3 DNA sequence: TGCAGCGTTGGGACTGAGAGGTCTCAGCCCCAGCATTTT. Its translation is CSVGTERSQPQHF. The chain carries TRBV29-1 and TRBJ1-5, with unresolved D. The V end was cut by 4 bases, the J end by 6 bases, with 13 bases between. The CDR3 spans 13 residues. Germline V CDR1 and CDR2: SQVTM, ANQGSEA.

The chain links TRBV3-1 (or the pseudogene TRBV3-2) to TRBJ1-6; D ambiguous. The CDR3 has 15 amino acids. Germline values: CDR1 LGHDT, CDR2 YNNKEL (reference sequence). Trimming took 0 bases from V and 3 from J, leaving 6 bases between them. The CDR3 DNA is TGTGCCAGCAGCCAAGAATCCTACTATAATTCACCCCTCCACTTT. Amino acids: CASSQESYYNSPLHF.